What follows describes a single TCR beta chain. Its antigen is as yet unknown. From germline, CDR1 is MNHEY and CDR2 SMNVEV (reference sequence). V was shortened by 6 bases and J by 6 bases, with 18 bases between the two germline ends. CDR3 length: 15 amino acids. This sample is part of a study of cytomegalovirus exposure and HLA in healthy donors. Overall study results and limits: It was in a later analysis that TCR association rates were seen to vary by HLA locus, highest for DRB1 and lowest for HLA-C. Through in vitro validation, a few CMV-associated chains were shown to be specific for CMV antigens. Associated with cytomegalovirus, according to the listing, were some 150 TCR beta chains. In the analysis, some V segments, TRBV6-2 and TRBV6-3 included, were excluded as indistinguishable.

PCR was performed using 60 Vbeta and 13 Jbeta primers. Clones were read by immunoSEQ multiplex PCR, and TCRdb kept only the in-frame ones, dropping some. The data show about 190,000 clones, just under 80% seen once. The sequenced sample consisted of PBMCs. The TCR sequence derives from a woman aged 30 to 39 in good health and CMV-seropositive. V and J are TRBV27 and TRBJ2-1, with D perhaps TRBD1 (6 bases). CDR3 loop: CASRAAGTLGNEQFF. CDR3 DNA sequence: TGTGCCAGCAGGGCCGCAGGGACATTAGGCAATGAGCAGTTCTTC.